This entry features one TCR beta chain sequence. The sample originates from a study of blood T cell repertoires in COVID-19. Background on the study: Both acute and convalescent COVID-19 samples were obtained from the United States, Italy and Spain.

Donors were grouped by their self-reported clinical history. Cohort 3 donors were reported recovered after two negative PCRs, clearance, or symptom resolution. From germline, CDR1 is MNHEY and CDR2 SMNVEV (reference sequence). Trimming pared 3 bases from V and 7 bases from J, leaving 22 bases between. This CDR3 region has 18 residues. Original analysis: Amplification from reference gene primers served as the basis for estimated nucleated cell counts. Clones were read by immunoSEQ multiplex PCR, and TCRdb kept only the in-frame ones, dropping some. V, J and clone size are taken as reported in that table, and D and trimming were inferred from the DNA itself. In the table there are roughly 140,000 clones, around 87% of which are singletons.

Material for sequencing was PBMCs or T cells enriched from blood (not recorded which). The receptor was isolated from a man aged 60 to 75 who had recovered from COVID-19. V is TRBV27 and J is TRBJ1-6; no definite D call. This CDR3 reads CASSFRSGILPKNSPLHF. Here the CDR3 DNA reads TGTGCCAGCAGTTTCCGGTCCGGGATACTACCCAAAAATTCACCCCTCCACTTT.